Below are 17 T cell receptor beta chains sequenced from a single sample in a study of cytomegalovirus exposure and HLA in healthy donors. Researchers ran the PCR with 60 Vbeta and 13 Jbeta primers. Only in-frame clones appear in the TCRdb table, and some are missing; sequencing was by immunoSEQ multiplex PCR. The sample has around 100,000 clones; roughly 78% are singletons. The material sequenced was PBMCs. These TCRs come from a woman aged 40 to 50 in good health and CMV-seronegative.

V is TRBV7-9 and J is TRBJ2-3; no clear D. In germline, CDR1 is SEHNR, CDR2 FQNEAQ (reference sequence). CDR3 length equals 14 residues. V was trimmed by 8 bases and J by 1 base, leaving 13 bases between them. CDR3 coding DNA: TGTGCCAGCTATTTAGTCTATCGCACAGATACGCAGTATTTT. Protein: CASYLVYRTDTQYF.

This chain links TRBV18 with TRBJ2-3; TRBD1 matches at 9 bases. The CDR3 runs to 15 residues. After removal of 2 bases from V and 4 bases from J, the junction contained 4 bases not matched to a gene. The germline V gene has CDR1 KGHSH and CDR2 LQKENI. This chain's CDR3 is CASSPLGDRADTQYF. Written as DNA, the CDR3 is TGTGCCAGCTCACCATTAGGGGACAGGGCAGATACGCAGTATTTT.

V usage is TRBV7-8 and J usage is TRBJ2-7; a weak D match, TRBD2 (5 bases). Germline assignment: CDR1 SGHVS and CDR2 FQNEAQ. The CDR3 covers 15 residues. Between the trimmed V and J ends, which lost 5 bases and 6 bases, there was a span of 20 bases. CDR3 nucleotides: TGTGCCAGCAGCAAGACGGAGAGGGTCGGAGGCGAGCAGTACTTC. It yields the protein CASSKTERVGGEQYF.

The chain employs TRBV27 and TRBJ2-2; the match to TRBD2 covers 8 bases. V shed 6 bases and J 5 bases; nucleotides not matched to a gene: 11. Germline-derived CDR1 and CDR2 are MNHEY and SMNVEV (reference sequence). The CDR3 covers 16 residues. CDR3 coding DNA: TGTGCCAGCAGACGGGAGGGGGGGGTGTGGACCGGGGAGCTGTTTTTT. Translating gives CASRREGGVWTGELFF.

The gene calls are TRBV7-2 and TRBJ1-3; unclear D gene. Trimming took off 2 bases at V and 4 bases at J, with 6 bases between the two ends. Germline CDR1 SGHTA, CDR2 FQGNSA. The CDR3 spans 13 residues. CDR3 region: CASSLKPGNTIYF. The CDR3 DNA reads TGTGCCAGCAGCTTAAAGCCCGGAAACACCATATATTTT.

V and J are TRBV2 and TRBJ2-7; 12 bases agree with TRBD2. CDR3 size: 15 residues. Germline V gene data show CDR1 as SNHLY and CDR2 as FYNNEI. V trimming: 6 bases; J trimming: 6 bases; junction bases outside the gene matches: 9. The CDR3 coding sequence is TGTGCCAGCAGCCCTCTGACTAGCGGGAGCCCCGAGCAGTACTTC. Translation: CASSPLTSGSPEQYF.

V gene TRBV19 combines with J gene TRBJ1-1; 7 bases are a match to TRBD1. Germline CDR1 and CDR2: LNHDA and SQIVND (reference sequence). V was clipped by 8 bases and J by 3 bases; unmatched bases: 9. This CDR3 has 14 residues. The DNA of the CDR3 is TGTGCCAGTCACCCACCGACAGGGCACACTGAAGCTTTCTTT. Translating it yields CASHPPTGHTEAFF. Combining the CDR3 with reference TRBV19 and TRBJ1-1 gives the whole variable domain DGGITQSPKYLFRKEGQNVTLSCEQNLNHDAMYWYRQDPGQGLRLIYYSQIVNDFQKGDIAEGYSVSREKKESFPLTVTSAQKNPTAFYLCASHPPTGHTEAFFGQGTRLTVV.

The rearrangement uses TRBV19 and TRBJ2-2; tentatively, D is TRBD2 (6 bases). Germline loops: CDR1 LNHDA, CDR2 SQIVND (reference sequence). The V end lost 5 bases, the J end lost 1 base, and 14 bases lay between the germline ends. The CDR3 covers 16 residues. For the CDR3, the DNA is TGTGCCAGTAGTCCGGGGGTTAGCGGGAACACCGGGGAGCTGTTTTTT. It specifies CASSPGVSGNTGELFF.

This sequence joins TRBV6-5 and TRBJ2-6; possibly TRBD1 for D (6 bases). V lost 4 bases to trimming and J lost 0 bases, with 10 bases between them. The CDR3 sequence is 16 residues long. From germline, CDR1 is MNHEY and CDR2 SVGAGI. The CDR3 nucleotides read TGTGCCAGCAGTTCCGGACAGATCTCTGGGGCCAACGTCCTGACTTTC. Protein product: CASSSGQISGANVLTF.

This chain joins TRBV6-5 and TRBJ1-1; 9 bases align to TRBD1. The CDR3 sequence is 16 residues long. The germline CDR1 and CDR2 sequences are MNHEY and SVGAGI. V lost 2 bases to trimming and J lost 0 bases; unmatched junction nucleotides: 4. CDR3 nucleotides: TGTGCCAGCAGTTACACGCGGACAGGGGTGAACACTGAAGCTTTCTTT. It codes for CASSYTRTGVNTEAFF.

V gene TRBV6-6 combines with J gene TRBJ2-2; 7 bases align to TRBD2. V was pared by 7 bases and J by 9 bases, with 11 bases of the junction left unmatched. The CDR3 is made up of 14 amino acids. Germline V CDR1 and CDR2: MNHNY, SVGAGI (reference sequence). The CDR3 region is CASTNPGGSWELFF. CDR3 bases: TGTGCCAGCACCAACCCGGGAGGTAGCTGGGAGCTGTTTTTT.

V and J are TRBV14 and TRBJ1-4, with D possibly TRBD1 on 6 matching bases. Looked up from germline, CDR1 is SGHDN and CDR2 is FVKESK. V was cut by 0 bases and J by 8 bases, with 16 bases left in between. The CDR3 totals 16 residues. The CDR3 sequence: CASSQDPNRDAEKLFF. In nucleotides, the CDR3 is TGTGCCAGCAGCCAAGATCCAAACAGGGATGCGGAAAAACTGTTTTTT. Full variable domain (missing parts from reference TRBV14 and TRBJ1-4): EAGVTQFPSHSVIEKGQTVTLRCDPISGHDNLYWYRRVMGKEIKFLLHFVKESKQDESGMPNNRFLAERTGGTYSTLKVQPAELEDSGVYFCASSQDPNRDAEKLFFGSGTQLSVL.

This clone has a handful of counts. The CDR3 nucleotides read TGCGCCAGCAGCCAATACCCGGGACAGGTAAACACTGAAGCTTTCTTT. It is translated as CASSQYPGQVNTEAFF. The rearrangement joins TRBV4-3 to TRBJ1-1, with 8 bases lining up with TRBD1. Germline CDR1 and CDR2: LGHNA and YSLEER. With 2 bases clipped from V and 2 bases from J, the junction kept 7 bases outside the gene matches. The CDR3 is 16 residues long.

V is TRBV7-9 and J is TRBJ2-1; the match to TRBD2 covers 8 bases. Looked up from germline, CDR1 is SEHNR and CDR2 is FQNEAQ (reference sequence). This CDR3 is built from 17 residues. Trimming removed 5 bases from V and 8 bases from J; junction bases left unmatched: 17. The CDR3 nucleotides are TGTGCCAGCAGCCCCCAGACCGGGACTAGTTTCTTCGATGAGCAGTTCTTC. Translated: CASSPQTGTSFFDEQFF.

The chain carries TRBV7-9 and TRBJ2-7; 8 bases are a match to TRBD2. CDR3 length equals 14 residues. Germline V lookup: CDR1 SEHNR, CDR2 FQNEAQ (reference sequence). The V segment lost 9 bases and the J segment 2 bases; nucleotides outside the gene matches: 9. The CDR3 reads CASSTDGGAYEQYF. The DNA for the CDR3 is TGTGCCAGTTCGACCGACGGGGGGGCCTACGAGCAGTACTTC.

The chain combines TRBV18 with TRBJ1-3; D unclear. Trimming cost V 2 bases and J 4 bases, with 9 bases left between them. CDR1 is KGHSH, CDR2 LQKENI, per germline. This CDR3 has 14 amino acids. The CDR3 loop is CASSPEGAGNTIYF. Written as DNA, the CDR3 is TGTGCCAGCTCACCAGAGGGAGCAGGAAACACCATATATTTT.

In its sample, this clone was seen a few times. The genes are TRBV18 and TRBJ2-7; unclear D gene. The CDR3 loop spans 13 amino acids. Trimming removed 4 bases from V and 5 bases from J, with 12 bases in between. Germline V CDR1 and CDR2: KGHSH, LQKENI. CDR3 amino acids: CASSRPNSDEQYF. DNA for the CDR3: TGTGCCAGCTCACGACCCAATTCGGACGAGCAGTACTTC.